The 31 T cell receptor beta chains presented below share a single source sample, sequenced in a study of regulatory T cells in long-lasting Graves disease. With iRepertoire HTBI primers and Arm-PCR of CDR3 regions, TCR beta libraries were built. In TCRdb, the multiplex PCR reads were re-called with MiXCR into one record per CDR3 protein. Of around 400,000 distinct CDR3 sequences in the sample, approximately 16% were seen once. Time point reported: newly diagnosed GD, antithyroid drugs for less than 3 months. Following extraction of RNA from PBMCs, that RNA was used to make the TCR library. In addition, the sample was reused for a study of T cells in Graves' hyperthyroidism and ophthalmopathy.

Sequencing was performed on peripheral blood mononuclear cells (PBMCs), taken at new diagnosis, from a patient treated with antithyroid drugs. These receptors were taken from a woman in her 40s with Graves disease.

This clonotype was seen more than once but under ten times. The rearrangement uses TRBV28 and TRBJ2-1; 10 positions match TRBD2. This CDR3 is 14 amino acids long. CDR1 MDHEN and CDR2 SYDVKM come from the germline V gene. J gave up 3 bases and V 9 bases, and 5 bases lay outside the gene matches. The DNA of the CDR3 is TGTGCCAGTCTGGGACTAGCGTACTACAATGAGCAGTTCTTC. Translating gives CASLGLAYYNEQFF.

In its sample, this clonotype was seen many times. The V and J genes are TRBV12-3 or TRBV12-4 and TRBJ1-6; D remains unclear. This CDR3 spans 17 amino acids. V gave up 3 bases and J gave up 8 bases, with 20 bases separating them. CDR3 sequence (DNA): TGTGCCAGCAGTTTTGCCGGGAGAGGCCGGGTTGATTCACCCCTCCACTTT. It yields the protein CASSFAGRGRVDSPLHF.

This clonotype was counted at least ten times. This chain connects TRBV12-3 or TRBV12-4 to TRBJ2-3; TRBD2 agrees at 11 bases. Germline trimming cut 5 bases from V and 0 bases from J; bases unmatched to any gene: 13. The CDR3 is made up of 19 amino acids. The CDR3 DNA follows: TGTGCCAGCAGTCCCGGGACTAGCGGCCTACTATCTAGCACAGATACGCAGTATTTT. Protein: CASSPGTSGLLSSTDTQYF.

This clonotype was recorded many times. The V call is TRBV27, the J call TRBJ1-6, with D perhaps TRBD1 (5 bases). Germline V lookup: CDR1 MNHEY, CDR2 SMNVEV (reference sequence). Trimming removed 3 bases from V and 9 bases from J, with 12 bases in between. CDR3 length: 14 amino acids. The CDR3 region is CASSFGAVSSPLHF. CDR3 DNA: TGTGCCAGCAGTTTTGGGGCGGTGAGTTCACCCCTCCACTTT.

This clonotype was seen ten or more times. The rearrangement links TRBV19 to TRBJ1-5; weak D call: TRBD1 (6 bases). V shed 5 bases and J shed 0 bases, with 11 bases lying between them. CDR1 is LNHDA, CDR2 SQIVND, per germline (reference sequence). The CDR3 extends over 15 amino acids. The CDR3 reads CASSLNRDSNQPQHF. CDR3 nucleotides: TGTGCCAGTAGTCTGAACAGGGATAGCAATCAGCCCCAGCATTTT.

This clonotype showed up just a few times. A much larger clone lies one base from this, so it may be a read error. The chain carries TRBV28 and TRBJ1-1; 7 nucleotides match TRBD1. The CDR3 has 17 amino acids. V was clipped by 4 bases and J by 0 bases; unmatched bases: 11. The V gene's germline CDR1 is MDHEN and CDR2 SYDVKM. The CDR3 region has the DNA TGTGCCAGCAGTTCATTTACAGGGGAGTTGATGAACACTGAAGCTTTCTTT. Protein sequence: CASSSFTGELMNTEAFF. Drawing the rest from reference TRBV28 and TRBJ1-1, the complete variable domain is DVKVTQSSRYLVKRTGEKVFLECVQDMDHENMFWYRQDPGLGLRLIYFSYDVKMKEKGDIPEGYSVSREKKERFSLILESASTNQTSMYLCASSSFTGELMNTEAFFGQGTRLTVV.

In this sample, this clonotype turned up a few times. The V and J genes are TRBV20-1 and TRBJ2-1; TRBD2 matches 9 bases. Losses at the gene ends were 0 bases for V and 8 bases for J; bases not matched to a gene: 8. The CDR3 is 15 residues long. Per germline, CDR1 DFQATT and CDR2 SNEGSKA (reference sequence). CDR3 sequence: CSARDLGTSLYEQFF. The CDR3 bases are TGCAGTGCTAGAGATCTCGGGACTAGCCTCTATGAGCAGTTCTTC.

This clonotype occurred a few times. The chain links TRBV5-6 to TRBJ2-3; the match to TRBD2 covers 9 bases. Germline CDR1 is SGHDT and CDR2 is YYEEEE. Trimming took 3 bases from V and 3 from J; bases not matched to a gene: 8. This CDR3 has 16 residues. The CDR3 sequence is CASSWATSGFTDTQYF. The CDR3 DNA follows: TGTGCCAGCAGCTGGGCCACTAGCGGGTTTACAGATACGCAGTATTTT.

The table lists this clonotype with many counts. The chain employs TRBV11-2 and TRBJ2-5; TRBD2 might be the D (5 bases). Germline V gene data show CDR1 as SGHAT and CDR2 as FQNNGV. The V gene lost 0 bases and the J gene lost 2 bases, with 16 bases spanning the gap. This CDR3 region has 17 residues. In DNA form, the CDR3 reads TGTGCCAGCAGCTTAGACGGAGCGGCCCTAGGGCAAGAGACCCAGTACTTC. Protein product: CASSLDGAALGQETQYF.

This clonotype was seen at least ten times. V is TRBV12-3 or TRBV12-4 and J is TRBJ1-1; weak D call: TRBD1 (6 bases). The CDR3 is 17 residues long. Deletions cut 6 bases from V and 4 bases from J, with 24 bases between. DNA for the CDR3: TGTGCCAGCAGCCCTAATGGACAGCTAGGGGGTGGCACTGAAGCTTTCTTT. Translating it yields CASSPNGQLGGGTEAFF.

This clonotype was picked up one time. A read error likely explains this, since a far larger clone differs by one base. The CDR3 reads CASSGDLNTKAFF. The CDR3 DNA follows: TGTGCCAGCAGCGGGGACCTGAACACTAAAGCTTTCTTT. The chain combines TRBV11-3 with TRBJ1-1, with a weak D call TRBD1 (5 bases). Germline CDR1 reads SGHNT; CDR2 reads YENEEA. The length of the CDR3 is 13 residues.

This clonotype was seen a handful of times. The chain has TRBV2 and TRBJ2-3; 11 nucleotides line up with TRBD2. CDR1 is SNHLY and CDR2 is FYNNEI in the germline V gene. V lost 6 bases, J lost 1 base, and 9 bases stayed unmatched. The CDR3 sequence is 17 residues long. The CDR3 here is CASRKGKLAGGTDTQYF. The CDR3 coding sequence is TGTGCCAGCAGGAAGGGGAAACTAGCGGGGGGCACAGATACGCAGTATTTT.

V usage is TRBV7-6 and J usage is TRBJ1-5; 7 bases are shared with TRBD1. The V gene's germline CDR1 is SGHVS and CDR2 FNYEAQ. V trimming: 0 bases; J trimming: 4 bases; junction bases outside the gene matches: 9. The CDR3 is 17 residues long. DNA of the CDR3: TGTGCCAGCAGCTTAGCACCCGGGACAGATAGTAATCAGCCCCAGCATTTT. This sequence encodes CASSLAPGTDSNQPQHF.

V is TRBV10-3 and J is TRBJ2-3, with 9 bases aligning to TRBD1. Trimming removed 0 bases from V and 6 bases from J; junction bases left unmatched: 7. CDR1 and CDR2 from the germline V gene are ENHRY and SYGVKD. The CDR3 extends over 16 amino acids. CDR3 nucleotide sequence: TGTGCCATCAGTGAGTCCGGGACAGGGAGGGCCGATACGCAGTATTTT. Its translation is CAISESGTGRADTQYF.

In DNA form, the CDR3 reads TGTGCCTCTTCGGGGGGGTCTCTAACTGGCGAGCAGTACTTC. Protein sequence: CASSGGSLTGEQYF. The chain joins TRBV30 to TRBJ2-7, with TRBD2 identical over 8 bases. The germline CDR1 and CDR2 sequences are GTSNPN and SVGIG (reference sequence). The V gene end was trimmed by 7 bases and the J gene end by 6 bases; junction bases not matched to a gene: 14. The CDR3 is 14 residues long.

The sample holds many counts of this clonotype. The CDR3 loop reads CASRISGSSYEQYF. The CDR3 DNA reads TGTGCCAGCAGGATTAGTGGCAGCTCCTACGAGCAGTACTTC. V gene TRBV6-1 combines with J gene TRBJ2-7; D not resolved. V was shortened by 6 bases and J by 0 bases, with 12 bases between the two germline ends. The germline V gene has CDR1 MNHNS and CDR2 SASEGT. The CDR3 is 14 residues long.

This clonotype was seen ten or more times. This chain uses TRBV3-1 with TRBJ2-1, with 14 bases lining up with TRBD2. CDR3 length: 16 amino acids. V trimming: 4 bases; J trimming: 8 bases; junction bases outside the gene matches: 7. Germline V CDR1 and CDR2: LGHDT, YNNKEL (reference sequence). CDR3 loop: CASSLPGTSGSDEQFF. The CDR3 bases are TGTGCCAGCAGCCTGCCCGGGACTAGCGGGAGCGATGAGCAGTTCTTC.

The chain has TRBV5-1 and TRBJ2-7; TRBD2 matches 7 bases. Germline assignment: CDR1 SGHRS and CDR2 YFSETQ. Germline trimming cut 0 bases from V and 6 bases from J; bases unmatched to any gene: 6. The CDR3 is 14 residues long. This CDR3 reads CASSLAQRGAEQYF. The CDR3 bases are TGCGCCAGCAGCTTGGCCCAGCGGGGCGCCGAGCAGTACTTC.

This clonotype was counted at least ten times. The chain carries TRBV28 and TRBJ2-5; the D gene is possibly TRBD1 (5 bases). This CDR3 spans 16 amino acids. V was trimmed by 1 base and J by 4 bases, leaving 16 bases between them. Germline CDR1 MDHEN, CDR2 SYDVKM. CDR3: CASSLSEKGWRETQYF. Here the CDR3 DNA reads TGTGCCAGCAGTTTATCTGAGAAGGGGTGGCGAGAGACCCAGTACTTC.

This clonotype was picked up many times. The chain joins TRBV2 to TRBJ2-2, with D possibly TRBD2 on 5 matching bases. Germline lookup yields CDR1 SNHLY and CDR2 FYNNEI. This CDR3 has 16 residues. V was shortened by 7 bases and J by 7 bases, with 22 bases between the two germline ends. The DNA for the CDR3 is TGTGCCAGCACCCCTAAGCCTAGCATTAGGGTCGGGGAGCTGTTTTTT. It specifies CASTPKPSIRVGELFF.

In nucleotides, the CDR3 is TGTGCCAGCAGCAAAGTGGGGACAGGGGCAGAGACCCAGTACTTC. This sequence encodes CASSKVGTGAETQYF. The chain couples TRBV7-2 to TRBJ2-5, with 10 bases that match TRBD1. Germline values: CDR1 SGHTA, CDR2 FQGNSA. V shed 5 bases and J 4 bases; nucleotides not matched to a gene: 7. The CDR3 extends over 15 amino acids.

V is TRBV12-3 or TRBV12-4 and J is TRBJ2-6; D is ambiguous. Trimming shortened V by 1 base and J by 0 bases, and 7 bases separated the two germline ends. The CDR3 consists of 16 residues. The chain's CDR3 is CASSLELGSGANVLTF. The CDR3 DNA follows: TGTGCCAGCAGTTTAGAACTGGGCTCTGGGGCCAACGTCCTGACTTTC.

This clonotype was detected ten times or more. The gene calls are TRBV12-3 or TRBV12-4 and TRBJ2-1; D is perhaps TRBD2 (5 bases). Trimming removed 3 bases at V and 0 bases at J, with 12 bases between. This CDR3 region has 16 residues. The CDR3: CASSFRRGHSYNEQFF. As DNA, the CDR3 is TGTGCCAGCAGTTTCCGCCGGGGTCACTCCTACAATGAGCAGTTCTTC.

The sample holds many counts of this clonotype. The CDR3 nucleotides are TGTGCCAGTAGGAGATTCGGACAGGGGGGAGAGACCCAGTACTTC. Its translation: CASRRFGQGGETQYF. The gene calls are TRBV19 and TRBJ2-5; TRBD1 matches 10 bases. The J segment lost 4 bases and the V segment lost 6 bases, leaving 8 bases of the junction unmatched. The germline V gene has CDR1 LNHDA and CDR2 SQIVND (reference sequence). CDR3 size: 15 residues.

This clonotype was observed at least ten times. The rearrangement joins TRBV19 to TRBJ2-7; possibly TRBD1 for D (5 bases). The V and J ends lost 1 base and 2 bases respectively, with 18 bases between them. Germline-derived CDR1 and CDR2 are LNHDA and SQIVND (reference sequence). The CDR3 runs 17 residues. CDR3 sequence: CASSIGIFGQVPYEQYF. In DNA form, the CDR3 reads TGTGCCAGTAGTATAGGGATTTTCGGACAAGTCCCCTACGAGCAGTACTTC.

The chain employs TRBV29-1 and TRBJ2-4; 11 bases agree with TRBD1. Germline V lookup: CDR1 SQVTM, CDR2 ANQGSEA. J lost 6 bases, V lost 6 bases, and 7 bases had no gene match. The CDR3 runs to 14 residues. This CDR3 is CSVLTGTGGNIQYF. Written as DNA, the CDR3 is TGCAGCGTCCTTACCGGGACAGGGGGAAACATTCAGTACTTC. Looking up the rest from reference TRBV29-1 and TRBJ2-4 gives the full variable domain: SAVISQKPSRDICQRGTSLTIQCQVDSQVTMMFWYRQQPGQSLTLIATANQGSEATYESGFVIDKFPISRPNLTFSTLTVSNMSPEDSSIYLCSVLTGTGGNIQYFGAGTRLSVL.

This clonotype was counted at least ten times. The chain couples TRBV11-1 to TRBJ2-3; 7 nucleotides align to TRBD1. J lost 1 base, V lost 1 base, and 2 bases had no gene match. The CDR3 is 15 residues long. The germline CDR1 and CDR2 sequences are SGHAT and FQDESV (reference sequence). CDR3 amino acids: CASSLVGTGTDTQYF. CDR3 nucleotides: TGTGCCAGCAGCTTAGTTGGGACAGGCACAGATACGCAGTATTTT.

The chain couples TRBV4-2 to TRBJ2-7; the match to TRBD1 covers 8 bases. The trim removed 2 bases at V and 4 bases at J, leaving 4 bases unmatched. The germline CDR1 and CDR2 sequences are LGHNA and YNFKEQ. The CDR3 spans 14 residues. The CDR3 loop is CASSQPGQEYEQYF. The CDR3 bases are TGTGCCAGCAGCCAACCGGGACAGGAGTACGAGCAGTACTTC.

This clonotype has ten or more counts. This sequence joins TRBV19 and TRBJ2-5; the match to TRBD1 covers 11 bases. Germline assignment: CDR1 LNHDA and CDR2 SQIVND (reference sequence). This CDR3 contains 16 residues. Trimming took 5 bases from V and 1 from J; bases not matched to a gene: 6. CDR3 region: CASSLPGQGGQETQYF. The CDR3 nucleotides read TGTGCCAGTAGTTTGCCGGGACAGGGGGGCCAAGAGACCCAGTACTTC.

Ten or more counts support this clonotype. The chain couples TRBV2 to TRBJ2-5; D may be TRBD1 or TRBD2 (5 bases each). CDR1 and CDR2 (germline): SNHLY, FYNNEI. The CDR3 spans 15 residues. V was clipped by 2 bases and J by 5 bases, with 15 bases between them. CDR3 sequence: CASSEQEGLRETQYF. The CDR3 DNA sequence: TGTGCCAGCAGTGAACAAGAGGGGCTCAGGGAGACCCAGTACTTC.

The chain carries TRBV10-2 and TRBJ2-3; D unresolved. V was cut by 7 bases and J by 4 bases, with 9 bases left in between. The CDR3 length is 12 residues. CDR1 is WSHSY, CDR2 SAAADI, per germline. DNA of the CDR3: TGCGCCAGCACGCCCTACCCAGATACGCAGTATTTT. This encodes CASTPYPDTQYF.